This entry features one TCR beta chain sequence. The target of this receptor is not known. One base away there is no much larger clone; base qualities are not given. CDR1 and CDR2 were assigned from the germline V gene as MNHEY and SVGAGI. Trimmed from V: 7 bases; trimmed from J: 7 bases; junction bases lacking a gene match: 4. The CDR3 spans 13 residues, from the cysteine through the phenylalanine. Only the CDR3 region is kept as DNA, spanning 39 bases read in frame from base 1. The data belong to a study of blood T cell repertoires in COVID-19 (dated by TCRdb to the early 2020s). In the study overall: The collaborator samples originated in the United States, Italy and Spain and spanned the acute and convalescent phases of COVID-19. A freely available public database, intended as a resource for researchers studying the immune response to SARS-CoV-2, is where the repertoires were released. The sample metadata nearly always contained a de-identified subject ID, COVID-19 status, age in years and sex. Subjects who had been exposed to COVID-19, were actively infected with it, or had recovered from it provided the deeply sampled blood TCRbeta repertoires that made up the dataset. Where available, HLA class I and class II types were taken from metadata supplied by the sample provider and were not determined by assay-based typing. The samples were drawn from two sources: the first 160 participants of the ongoing ImmuneRACE study, and over 950 subjects contributed by 6 global collaborators. The prospective study material was composed of cDNA or gDNA derived from T cells, B-cell-depleted T cells, or PBMCs. Beyond this particular receptor, the publication reports: The amount of clinical and demographic metadata varied by source and participant and was provided uncurated.

The immunoSEQ Assay, a bias-controlled multiplex PCR, was used to amplify TCRbeta CDR3 regions from genomic DNA. Turning to the authors' computational methods: Within the assay, amplification of reference gene primers was used to estimate how many nucleated cells each sample contained. To quantify the absolute abundance of each unique TCRbeta CDR3 rearrangement, sequence reads were collapsed and filtered. For each sample, productive Simpson clonality was calculated by taking the square root of Simpson's diversity index across productive rearrangements. In TCRdb, the immuneACCESS table is reduced to in-frame sequences with V and J assigned. These tables do not hold every clone; where another copy was compared, an unresolved V gene accounts for under half, and the others remain unexplained. V and J calls plus clone size are reproduced from that table; the DNA served to infer D and trimming. In this sample the table shows around 250,000 clones, more than 85% of which occur a single time. The top ten hold more than 6.5% of the sample.

Collaborating institutions collected whole blood in K2EDTA tubes following their own protocols. Collaborator samples were shipped for TCRbeta analysis as frozen whole blood, isolated PBMCs, or DNA extracted from either sample type. What was sequenced was peripheral blood. The rearranged segments are TRBV6-5 and TRBJ1-6; TRBD1 fits 7 bases in the junction. This TCR derives from a woman aged 70-85 years with active or convalescent COVID-19. The DNA reads TGTGCCAGCATCCCGACAGGGAATTCACCCCTCCACTTT. This is translated as CASIPTGNSPLHF.